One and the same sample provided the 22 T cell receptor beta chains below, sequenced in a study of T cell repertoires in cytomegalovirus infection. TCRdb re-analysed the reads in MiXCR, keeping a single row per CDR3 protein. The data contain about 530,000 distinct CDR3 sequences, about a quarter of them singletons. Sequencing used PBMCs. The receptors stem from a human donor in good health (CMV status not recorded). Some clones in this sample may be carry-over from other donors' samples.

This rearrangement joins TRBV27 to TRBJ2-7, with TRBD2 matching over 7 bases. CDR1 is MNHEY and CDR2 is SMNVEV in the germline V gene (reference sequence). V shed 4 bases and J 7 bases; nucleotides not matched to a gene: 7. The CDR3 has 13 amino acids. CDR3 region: CASSSQGAGEQYF. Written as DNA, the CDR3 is TGTGCCAGCAGTTCTCAGGGAGCGGGAGAGCAGTACTTC.

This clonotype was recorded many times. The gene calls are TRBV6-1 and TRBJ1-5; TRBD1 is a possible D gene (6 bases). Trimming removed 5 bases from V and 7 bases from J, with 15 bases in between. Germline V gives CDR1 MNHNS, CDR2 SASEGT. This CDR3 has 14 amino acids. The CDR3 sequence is CASSPGQTGQPQHF. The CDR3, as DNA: TGTGCCAGCAGTCCGGGACAAACTGGCCAGCCCCAGCATTTT.

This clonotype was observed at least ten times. The DNA for the CDR3 is TGTGCCAGCAGCCCCGTACGCGGGAGGGAAGAGACCCAGTACTTC. It codes for CASSPVRGREETQYF. The rearrangement uses TRBV7-3 and TRBJ2-5; TRBD2 aligns across 9 bases. V dropped 5 bases and J dropped 3; count of bases not matched to a gene: 7. The CDR3 runs 15 residues. Looked up from germline, CDR1 is SGHTA and CDR2 is FQGTGA.

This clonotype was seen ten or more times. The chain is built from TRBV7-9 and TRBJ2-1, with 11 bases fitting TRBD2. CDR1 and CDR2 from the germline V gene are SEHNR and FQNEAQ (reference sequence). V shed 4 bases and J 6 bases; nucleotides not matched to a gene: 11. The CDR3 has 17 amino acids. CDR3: CASSSRSGRAITNEQFF. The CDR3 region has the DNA TGTGCCAGCAGCTCACGTAGCGGGAGGGCCATTACCAATGAGCAGTTCTTC.

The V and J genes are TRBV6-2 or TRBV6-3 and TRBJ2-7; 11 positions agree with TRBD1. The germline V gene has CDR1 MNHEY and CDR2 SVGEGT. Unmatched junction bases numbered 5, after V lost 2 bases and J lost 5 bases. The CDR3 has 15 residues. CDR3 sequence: CASSYSGQGADEQYF. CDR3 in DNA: TGTGCCAGCAGTTACAGCGGACAGGGGGCAGACGAGCAGTACTTC.

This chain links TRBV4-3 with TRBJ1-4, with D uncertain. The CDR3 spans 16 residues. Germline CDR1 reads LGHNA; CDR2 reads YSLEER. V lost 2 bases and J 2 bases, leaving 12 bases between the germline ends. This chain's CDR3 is CASSQFRGATNEKLFF. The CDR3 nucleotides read TGCGCCAGCAGCCAATTTCGAGGTGCGACTAATGAAAAACTGTTTTTT.

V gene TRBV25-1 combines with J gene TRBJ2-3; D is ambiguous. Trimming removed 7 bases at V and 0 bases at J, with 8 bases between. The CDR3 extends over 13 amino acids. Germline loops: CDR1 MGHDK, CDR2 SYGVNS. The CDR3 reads CASNLQSTDTQYF. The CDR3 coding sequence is TGTGCCAGCAACCTCCAGAGCACAGATACGCAGTATTTT.

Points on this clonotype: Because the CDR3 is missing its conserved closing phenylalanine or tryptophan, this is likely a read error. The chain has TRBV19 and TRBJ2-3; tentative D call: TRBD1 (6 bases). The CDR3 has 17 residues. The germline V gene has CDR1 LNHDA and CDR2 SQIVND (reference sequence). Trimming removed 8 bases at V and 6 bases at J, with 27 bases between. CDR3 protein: CASRPRGGRMGPDTQYL. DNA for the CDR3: TGTGCCAGTCGACCCAGGGGCGGACGGATGGGCCCGGATACGCAGTATCTT.

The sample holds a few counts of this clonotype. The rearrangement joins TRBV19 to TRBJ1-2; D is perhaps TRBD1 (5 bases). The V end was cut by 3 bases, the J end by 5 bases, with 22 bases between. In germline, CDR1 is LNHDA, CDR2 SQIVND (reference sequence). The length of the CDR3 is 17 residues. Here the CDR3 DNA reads TGTGCCAGTAGTATCCCCCTTCCGGGGGAGTTGCGGTATGGCTACACCTTC. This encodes CASSIPLPGELRYGYTF.

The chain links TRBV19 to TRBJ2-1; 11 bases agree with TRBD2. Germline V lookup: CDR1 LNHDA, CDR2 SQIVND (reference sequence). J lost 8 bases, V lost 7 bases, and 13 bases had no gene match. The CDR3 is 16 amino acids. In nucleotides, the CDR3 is TGTGCCAGTACCCCCCGTAGCGGGAGGGCCTATGATGAGCAGTTCTTC. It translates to CASTPRSGRAYDEQFF.

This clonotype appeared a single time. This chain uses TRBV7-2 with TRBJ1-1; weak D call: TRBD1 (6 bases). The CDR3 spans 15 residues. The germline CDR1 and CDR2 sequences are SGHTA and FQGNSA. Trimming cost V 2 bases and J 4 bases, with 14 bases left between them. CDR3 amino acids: CASSLRKGVATEAFF. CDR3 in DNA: TGTGCCAGCAGCTTAAGAAAGGGGGTGGCCACTGAAGCTTTCTTT.

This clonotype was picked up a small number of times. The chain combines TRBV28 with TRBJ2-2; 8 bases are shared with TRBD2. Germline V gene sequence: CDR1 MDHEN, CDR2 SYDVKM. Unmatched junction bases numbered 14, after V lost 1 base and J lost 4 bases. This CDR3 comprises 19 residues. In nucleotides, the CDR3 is TGTGCCAGCAGTTTATTTCGGGTGTGGCGGGAGGACCCCACCGGGGAGCTGTTTTTT. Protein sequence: CASSLFRVWREDPTGELFF. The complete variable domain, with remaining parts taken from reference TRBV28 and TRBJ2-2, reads DVKVTQSSRYLVKRTGEKVFLECVQDMDHENMFWYRQDPGLGLRLIYFSYDVKMKEKGDIPEGYSVSREKKERFSLILESASTNQTSMYLCASSLFRVWREDPTGELFFGEGSRLTVL.

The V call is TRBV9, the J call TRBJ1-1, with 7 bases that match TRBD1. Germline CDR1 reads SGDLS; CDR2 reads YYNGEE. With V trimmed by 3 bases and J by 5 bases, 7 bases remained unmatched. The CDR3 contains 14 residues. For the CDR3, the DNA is TGTGCCAGCAGCGGAGGGGGCGTGAGGACTGAAGCTTTCTTT. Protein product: CASSGGGVRTEAFF.

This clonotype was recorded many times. CDR3 protein: CASSTGTSGRSYEQYF. Here the CDR3 DNA reads TGTGCCAGCAGCACTGGGACTAGCGGGAGATCGTACGAGCAGTACTTC. The J gene is TRBJ2-7, the V gene TRBV7-8; 14 nucleotides agree with TRBD2. The V and J ends lost 5 bases and 4 bases, in that order; junction bases with no gene match: 7. CDR3 length: 16 residues. Germline assignment: CDR1 SGHVS and CDR2 FQNEAQ.

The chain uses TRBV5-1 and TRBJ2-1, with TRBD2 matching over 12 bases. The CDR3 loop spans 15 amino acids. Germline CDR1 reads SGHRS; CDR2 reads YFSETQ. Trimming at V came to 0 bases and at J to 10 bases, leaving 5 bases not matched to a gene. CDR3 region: CASSLGLAGVEEQFF. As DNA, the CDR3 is TGCGCCAGCAGCTTGGGACTAGCGGGAGTCGAGGAGCAGTTCTTC. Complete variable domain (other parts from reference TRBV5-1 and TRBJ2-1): KAGVTQTPRYLIKTRGQQVTLSCSPISGHRSVSWYQQTPGQGLQFLFEYFSETQRNKGNFPGRFSGRQFSNSRSEMNVSTLELGDSALYLCASSLGLAGVEEQFFGPGTRLTVL.

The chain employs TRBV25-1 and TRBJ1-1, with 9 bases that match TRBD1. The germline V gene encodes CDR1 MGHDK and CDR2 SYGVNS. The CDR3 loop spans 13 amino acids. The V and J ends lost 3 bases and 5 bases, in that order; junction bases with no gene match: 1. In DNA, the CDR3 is TGTGCCAGCAGTGACGACAGGGGGACTGAAGCTTTCTTT. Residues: CASSDDRGTEAFF.

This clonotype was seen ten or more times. The CDR3 reads CASSDSTAGRPTF. The DNA for the CDR3 is TGTGCCAGCAGCGACTCGACCGCGGGCCGCCCAACCTTC. The chain carries TRBV7-6 and TRBJ1-2; D not resolved. There are 13 residues in the CDR3. Trimming pared 5 bases from V and 14 bases from J, leaving 21 bases between. Germline loops: CDR1 SGHVS, CDR2 FNYEAQ.

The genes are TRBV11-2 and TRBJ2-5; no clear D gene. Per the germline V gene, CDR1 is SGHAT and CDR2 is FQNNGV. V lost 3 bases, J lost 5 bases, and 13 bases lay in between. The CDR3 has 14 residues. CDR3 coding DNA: TGTGCCAGCAGCTTCCAGCTTCCGGAGGAGACCCAGTACTTC. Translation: CASSFQLPEETQYF.

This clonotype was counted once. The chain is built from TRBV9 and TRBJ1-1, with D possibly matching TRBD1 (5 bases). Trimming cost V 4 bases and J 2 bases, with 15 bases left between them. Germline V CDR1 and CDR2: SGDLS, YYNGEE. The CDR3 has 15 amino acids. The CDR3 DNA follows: TGTGCCAGCAGCCCCCGTTCGGGGCGAAACACTGAAGCTTTCTTT. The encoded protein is CASSPRSGRNTEAFF.

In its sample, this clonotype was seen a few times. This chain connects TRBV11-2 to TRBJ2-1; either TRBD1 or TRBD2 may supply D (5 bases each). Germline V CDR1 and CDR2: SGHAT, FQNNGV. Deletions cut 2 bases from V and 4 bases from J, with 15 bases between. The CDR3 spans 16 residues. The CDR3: CASSLLFRGVYNEQFF. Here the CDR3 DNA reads TGTGCCAGCAGCTTACTTTTCAGAGGGGTATACAATGAGCAGTTCTTC.

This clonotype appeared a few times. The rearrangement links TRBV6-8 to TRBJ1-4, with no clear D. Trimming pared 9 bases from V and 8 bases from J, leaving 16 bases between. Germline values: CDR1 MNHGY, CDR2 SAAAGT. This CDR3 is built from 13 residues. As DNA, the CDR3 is TGTGCCAGTGGATGGGGAGGAGTAGAAAAACTGTTTTTT. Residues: CASGWGGVEKLFF.

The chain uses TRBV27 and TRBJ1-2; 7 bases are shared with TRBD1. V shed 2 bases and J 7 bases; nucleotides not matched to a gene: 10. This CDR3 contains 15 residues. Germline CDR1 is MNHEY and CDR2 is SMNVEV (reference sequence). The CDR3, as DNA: TGTGCCAGCAGTTTAGTCTCAACAGGGGTTAGTGGCTACACCTTC. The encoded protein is CASSLVSTGVSGYTF.